This TCR beta chain was recovered during a study of T cell responses to AZD1222 COVID-19 vaccine. Germline loops: CDR1 SQVTM, CDR2 ANQGSEA. V lost 5 bases, J lost 8 bases, and 13 bases lay in between. The CDR3 has 13 residues. Assay: immunoSEQ multiplex PCR; the TCRdb copy retains only in-frame clones and omits some. The sample holds fewer than 120,000 clones, approximately 90% seen once. This material consisted of peripheral blood, taken on day 0 of AZD1222 vaccination. The receptor comes from an adult in good health. The chain carries TRBV29-1 and TRBJ1-6; tentative D call: TRBD1 (6 bases). This CDR3 reads CSVRRGRDSPLHF. CDR3 in DNA: TGCAGCGTTCGCAGGGGCCGGGATTCACCCCTCCACTTT.